Sequencing of this T cell receptor beta chain was carried out in a study of shared clonotypes between healthy human individuals. Each subset's genomic DNA was shared equally among a number of immunoSEQ plates. On sorted subsets, replicate PCRs used approximately 200 ng DNA, or 30,000 or so T cell genomes. Original data processing: There were no quality scores in the junction-only immunoSEQ sequences, so filtering differed. Here immunoSEQ multiplex PCR was the method, and the copy in TCRdb shows in-frame clones only, minus some. V, J and clone size were drawn from that table, and D and trimming were deduced from the DNA. The sample shows hundreds of thousands of clones, 95% to 97% of them seen only once. Naive CD8 cells lacked CD45RO and underwent positive selection for CCR7, leaving out terminally differentiated effector memory CD45RA+ cells. The donors were all Caucasian adults (living in Nashville, Tennessee).

This TCR was sampled from a man under 40 in good health. Sequencing was performed on naive CD8+ T cells sorted from blood.

CDR3 loop: CASSLVRYTEAFF. CDR3 DNA sequence: TGTGCCAGCAGCTTAGTAAGGTACACTGAAGCTTTCTTT. The J gene is TRBJ1-1, the V gene TRBV11-2, with D uncertain. Germline lookup yields CDR1 SGHAT and CDR2 FQNNGV. This CDR3 contains 13 residues. Trimming shortened V by 1 base and J by 3 bases, and 6 bases separated the two germline ends.